The 13 T cell receptor beta chains presented below share a single source sample, sequenced in a study of blood T cells in healthy people across ages. Sample-barcoded 5' priming and a J-beta primer mix drove a second PCR of roughly 6 to 12 cycles. MiXCR was run by TCRdb on the 5' RACE reads, yielding one entry per CDR3 protein. The table records more than 600,000 distinct CDR3 sequences, just under 25% of them present only once. The same data also went into a second study, on T cells of mothers and their children.

Sequencing was done on a sample of blood. The receptors come from a boy younger than 18 in good health.

The chain recombines TRBV7-2 with TRBJ2-5, with a weak D call TRBD2 (5 bases). The J call may be in error: the DNA end matches TRBJ2-7 better. Germline V CDR1 and CDR2: SGHTA, FQGNSA. The CDR3 consists of 15 residues. The DNA of the CDR3 is TGTGCCAGCAGCGGAGGCCTTGCCGCCCCCTACGAGCAGTACTTC. The encoded protein is CASSGGLAAPYEQYF.

V gene TRBV7-3 combines with J gene TRBJ1-1; D perhaps matches TRBD1 (5 bases). CDR3 length equals 13 residues. V was cut by 2 bases and J by 5 bases, with 9 bases left in between. Germline CDR1 and CDR2: SGHTA and FQGTGA. The chain's CDR3 is CASSLYGGTEAFF. As DNA, the CDR3 is TGTGCCAGCAGCTTATACGGGGGAACTGAAGCTTTCTTT.

This clonotype was found once. A much more abundant neighbour one base away suggests this may be a read error. The V and J genes are TRBV28 and TRBJ2-7; TRBD2 is a possible D gene (5 bases). CDR1 is MDHEN and CDR2 is SYDVKM in the germline V gene. V was pared by 11 bases and J by 3 bases, with 14 bases between. This CDR3 contains 12 residues. The CDR3 DNA reads TGTGCCGGCAATGCCGGGATCTACGAGCAGTACTTC. Encoded protein: CAGNAGIYEQYF.

The genes are TRBV11-3 and TRBJ2-7, with 9 positions matching TRBD1. V lost 3 bases to trimming and J lost 4 bases; unmatched junction nucleotides: 7. This CDR3 spans 15 amino acids. Germline V gene lookup returns CDR1 SGHNT and CDR2 YENEEA. The CDR3 DNA follows: TGTGCCAGCAGCTTGTACGGGACAGGGCCTTACGAGCAGTACTTC. Residues: CASSLYGTGPYEQYF.

This clonotype has only a few counts. The genes are TRBV6-1 and TRBJ1-2, with 12 bases matching TRBD1. Germline CDR1 is MNHNS and CDR2 is SASEGT. V was pared by 6 bases and J by 8 bases, with 16 bases of the junction left unmatched. CDR3 length equals 17 residues. This chain's CDR3 is CASRTPGQGAQMNGYTF. CDR3 nucleotides: TGTGCCAGCAGAACTCCGGGACAGGGGGCGCAGATGAACGGCTACACCTTC.

This clonotype was detected a few times. Written as DNA, the CDR3 is TGCGCCAGCAGCGAGGGCGAGGGAGGCACCATATATTTT. As protein: CASSEGEGGTIYF. The chain employs TRBV5-1 and TRBJ1-3; D gene ambiguous. The CDR3 runs to 13 residues. Germline V gene data show CDR1 as SGHRS and CDR2 as YFSETQ. Trimming shortened V by 4 bases and J by 9 bases, and 14 bases separated the two germline ends.

This clonotype was counted only a few times. The genes are TRBV29-1 and TRBJ2-3; D is undetermined. The CDR3 has 10 amino acids. The V gene lost 2 bases and the J gene lost 10 bases, with 7 bases spanning the gap. Germline V gene data show CDR1 as SQVTM and CDR2 as ANQGSEA. CDR3 nucleotide sequence: TGCAGCGTTGAACGGGTTTCGCAGTATTTT. Translating gives CSVERVSQYF.

Only one count was recorded for this clonotype. One end of the junction does not line up with germline, which may come from a read error. The chain joins TRBV24-1 to TRBJ2-2; D remains ambiguous. Germline V gives CDR1 KGHDR, CDR2 SFDVKD. CDR3 length equals 14 residues. The chain's CDR3 is CAASGRGNTGELFF. CDR3 nucleotides: TGTGCCGCCAGTGGTAGAGGGAACACCGGGGAGCTGTTTTTT.

J is TRBJ2-7 and V is TRBV7-8; 7 nucleotides line up with TRBD1. Germline CDR1 and CDR2: SGHVS and FQNEAQ. V was pared by 1 base and J by 3 bases, with 6 bases of the junction left unmatched. The CDR3 consists of 15 residues. Here the CDR3 reads CASSLGDRVNYEQYF. The CDR3 DNA follows: TGTGCCAGCAGCTTAGGTGACAGGGTCAACTACGAGCAGTACTTC.

This chain uses TRBV24-1 with TRBJ2-5; D tentatively reads TRBD1 or TRBD2 (5 bases each). The end of the DNA fits TRBJ2-1 better, so the J call may be wrong. The CDR3 consists of 14 residues. Per the germline V gene, CDR1 is KGHDR and CDR2 is SFDVKD. The chain's CDR3 is CATSAPDGTNEQFF. CDR3 DNA sequence: TGTGCCACCAGTGCCCCGGACGGGACCAATGAGCAGTTCTTC.

The chain is built from TRBV10-3 and TRBJ2-1; the match to TRBD1 covers 8 bases. The CDR3 runs 15 residues. With 5 bases clipped from V and 6 bases from J, the junction kept 9 bases outside the gene matches. Germline CDR1 reads ENHRY; CDR2 reads SYGVKD. CDR3 residues: CAISPRTGTTNEQFF. The CDR3 DNA sequence: TGTGCCATCAGTCCCAGGACAGGGACAACCAATGAGCAGTTCTTC.

In its sample, this clonotype was seen a few times. The chain links TRBV20-1 to TRBJ2-7, with TRBD1 matching over 8 bases. V was clipped by 6 bases and J by 7 bases; unmatched bases: 8. The germline gives CDR1 DFQATT, CDR2 SNEGSKA (reference sequence). This CDR3 is 12 amino acids long. CDR3 sequence: CSAPDRDREQYF. DNA for the CDR3: TGCAGTGCACCCGACAGGGACAGGGAGCAGTACTTC.

This clonotype appeared a few times. The chain is built from TRBV27 and TRBJ2-1; perhaps D is TRBD1 or TRBD2 (5 bases each). The germline CDR1 and CDR2 sequences are MNHEY and SMNVEV (reference sequence). V lost 0 bases and J 7 bases, leaving 7 bases between the germline ends. This CDR3 region has 13 residues. The CDR3 bases are TGTGCCAGCAGTTTATCGGGGGAGAATGAGCAGTTCTTC. Its translation is CASSLSGENEQFF.